Sequencing of this T cell receptor beta chain was carried out in a study of lymphopenia after photon versus proton radiotherapy. Study-level points and caveats: A bigger post-nadir fall in TCR diversity correlated inversely with survival time in deceased patients. Authors raise, but do not show, better survival with proton therapy.

This CDR3 spans 14 amino acids. The germline V gene encodes CDR1 LNHDA and CDR2 SQIVND (reference sequence). J lost 3 bases, V lost 9 bases, and 10 bases had no gene match. Regarding this clone: Its antigen is undetermined.

Clones were sequenced by immunoSEQ multiplex PCR, and TCRdb holds only the in-frame ones, with some missing. The profile covers 55,000 to 85,000 clones, with about 90% appearing a single time and roughly 2.3% taken by the ten largest. The chain uses TRBV19 and TRBJ2-7, with 8 bases that match TRBD2. The sequencing used peripheral blood, collected from a patient treated with photon-based radiotherapy. The clonotype comes from a middle-aged woman with cholangiocarcinoma. In nucleotides, the CDR3 is TGTGCCAGCGCTCGGGGGGGGACGAGCTACGAGCAGTACTTC. It encodes CASARGGTSYEQYF.